These 15 T cell receptor beta chains came from one sample sequenced in a study of cytomegalovirus exposure and HLA in healthy donors. 60 Vbeta and 13 Jbeta primers were used in PCR. Libraries were prepared by immunoSEQ multiplex PCR; TCRdb keeps only in-frame clonotypes and omits some of them. The sample carries around 150,000 clones, around 75% recorded once. The material sequenced was PBMCs. The receptor source for this set is a human donor in good health.

The chain recombines TRBV5-4 with TRBJ1-6; TRBD1 agrees at 7 bases. The CDR3 runs 17 residues. V was clipped by 4 bases and J by 4 bases; unmatched bases: 11. Germline CDR1 SGHNT, CDR2 YYREEE (reference sequence). The CDR3 loop reads CASSQGKDRLYNSPLHF. The CDR3 DNA reads as TGTGCCAGCAGCCAGGGGAAGGACAGGCTATATAATTCACCCCTCCACTTT.

The chain carries TRBV4-1 and TRBJ2-7, with TRBD2 matching over 12 bases. Unmatched junction bases numbered 5, after V lost 4 bases and J lost 1 base. This CDR3 is built from 16 residues. CDR1 is MGHRA and CDR2 is YSYEKL in the germline V gene. The DNA of the CDR3 is TGCGCCAGCAGCCCCGGACTAGCGGGGAGTTCCTACGAGCAGTACTTC. It is translated as CASSPGLAGSSYEQYF.

The gene calls are TRBV5-4 and TRBJ2-4, with TRBD2 identical over 8 bases. V gave up 4 bases and J gave up 7 bases; unmatched junction bases: 10. CDR1 is SGHNT, CDR2 YYREEE, per germline (reference sequence). This CDR3 has 15 residues. DNA of the CDR3: TGTGCCAGCAGCGCGGACGTCGCGGGGGGTAACATTCAGTACTTC. Its protein is CASSADVAGGNIQYF.

This chain links TRBV4-2 with TRBJ2-1; D might be TRBD1 (6 bases). Germline V gene sequence: CDR1 LGHNA, CDR2 YNFKEQ. Trimming pared 1 base from V and 5 bases from J, leaving 15 bases between. The CDR3 loop spans 16 amino acids. The CDR3 coding sequence is TGTGCCAGCAGCCAAGGAAAAGACAGGCCCAACAATGAGCAGTTCTTC. Translated, it gives CASSQGKDRPNNEQFF.

The gene calls are TRBV4-3 and TRBJ2-7; TRBD2 agrees at 12 bases. V lost 2 bases and J lost 3; bases outside the gene matches: 2. This CDR3 comprises 15 residues. Germline values: CDR1 LGHNA, CDR2 YSLEER. The CDR3 sequence: CASSQLAGGDYEQYF. CDR3 nucleotide sequence: TGCGCCAGCAGCCAACTAGCGGGGGGGGACTACGAGCAGTACTTC.

This clone was seen a few times. The rearrangement joins TRBV7-3 to TRBJ2-1; D may be TRBD2 (7 bases). With 2 bases removed from V and 9 bases from J, the gap between germline ends came to 23 bases. Germline V gives CDR1 SGHTA, CDR2 FQGTGA. The CDR3 has 17 residues. CDR3 bases: TGTGCCAGCAGCTTAGGGGGCCGGGCAGCGGGGTACTCTGAGCAGTTCTTC. Amino acid sequence: CASSLGGRAAGYSEQFF.

As regards this clone: A junction end diverges from the germline sequence, so it may reflect a read error. This chain links TRBV7-9 with TRBJ2-2; 11 positions match TRBD2. Germline-derived CDR1 and CDR2 are SEHNR and FQNEAQ (reference sequence). The CDR3 totals 17 residues. CDR3 residues: CVSSLSSGGAWTGELFF. DNA for the CDR3: TGTGTCAGCAGCTTAAGTAGCGGGGGGGCCTGGACCGGGGAGCTGTTTTTT.

This sequence joins TRBV7-2 and TRBJ2-1, with 10 nucleotides matching TRBD2. CDR1 SGHTA and CDR2 FQGNSA come from the germline V gene. CDR3 length: 16 amino acids. V lost 5 bases, J lost 6 bases, and 10 bases stayed unmatched. CDR3 sequence reads: CASSRTGTSASNEQFF. The CDR3 nucleotides are TGTGCCAGCAGCCGGACCGGGACTAGCGCCTCCAATGAGCAGTTCTTC. The variable domain in full, completed from reference TRBV7-2 and TRBJ2-1, reads GAGVSQSPSNKVTEKGKDVELRCDPISGHTALYWYRQSLGQGLEFLIYFQGNSAPDKSGLPSDRFSAERTGGSVSTLTIQRTQQEDSAVYLCASSRTGTSASNEQFFGPGTRLTVL.

The genes are TRBV6-5 and TRBJ2-7; D might be TRBD2 (7 bases). Trimming removed 2 bases from V and 6 bases from J, with 11 bases in between. Germline-derived CDR1 and CDR2 are MNHEY and SVGAGI. This CDR3 has 13 residues. Here the CDR3 reads CASSYRGAGEQYF. CDR3 sequence (DNA): TGTGCCAGCAGTTACCGGGGGGCGGGCGAGCAGTACTTC.

This rearrangement joins TRBV5-7 to TRBJ2-7, with 12 bases aligning to TRBD1. TRBV5-7 is given ORF status, its function remaining uncertain. The CDR3 loop spans 19 amino acids. The junction had 14 bases not matched to a gene; V was cut back by 4 bases and J by 0 bases. The CDR3 protein is CASSPRGGQGALSSYEQYF. The DNA for the CDR3 is TGTGCCAGCAGCCCCCGTGGGGGACAGGGGGCCCTTAGCTCCTACGAGCAGTACTTC.

The J gene is TRBJ2-5, the V gene TRBV21-1; the table's D call, TRBD1, has no DNA check behind it. TRBV21-1 is a known pseudogene. This CDR3 is built from 14 residues. The CDR3 nucleotides are TGTGCCAGCAGCAAATGGCCTCCGCCTGGGACCCAGTACTTC. It encodes CASSKWPPPGTQYF.

This clone showed up just a few times. This chain joins TRBV19 and TRBJ1-3; D remains ambiguous. The germline V and J ends were trimmed by 5 bases and 0 bases, with 11 bases remaining between them. This CDR3 has 15 amino acids. The germline gives CDR1 LNHDA, CDR2 SQIVND (reference sequence). CDR3: CASSPQIFSGNTIYF. As DNA, the CDR3 is TGTGCCAGTAGTCCCCAGATTTTCTCTGGAAACACCATATATTTT.

V is TRBV19 and J is TRBJ1-2; TRBD1 matches 8 bases. Germline V CDR1 and CDR2: LNHDA, SQIVND (reference sequence). CDR3 length: 16 amino acids. V lost 7 bases, J lost 4 bases, and 14 bases stayed unmatched. In nucleotides, the CDR3 is TGTGCCAGTAAAATGACCGGGACAGGAATACTCTATGGCTACACCTTC. It specifies CASKMTGTGILYGYTF.

The genes are TRBV5-1 and TRBJ2-7; TRBD1 matches 8 bases. This CDR3 region has 15 residues. After removal of 4 bases from V and 4 bases from J, the junction contained 10 bases not matched to a gene. Germline loops: CDR1 SGHRS, CDR2 YFSETQ. In DNA form, the CDR3 reads TGCGCCAGCAGCACTTACCTAGGACAGGGTTACGAGCAGTACTTC. Its translation is CASSTYLGQGYEQYF.

The V call is TRBV19, the J call TRBJ1-5, with TRBD1 matching 7 bases. Germline assignment: CDR1 LNHDA and CDR2 SQIVND (reference sequence). The CDR3 runs to 16 residues. J lost 2 bases, V lost 4 bases, and 8 bases had no gene match. CDR3 protein: CASSTVTGLGNQPQHF. CDR3 bases: TGTGCCAGTAGTACCGTGACAGGGCTAGGCAATCAGCCCCAGCATTTT. The whole variable domain, remainder taken from reference TRBV19 and TRBJ1-5, is DGGITQSPKYLFRKEGQNVTLSCEQNLNHDAMYWYRQDPGQGLRLIYYSQIVNDFQKGDIAEGYSVSREKKESFPLTVTSAQKNPTAFYLCASSTVTGLGNQPQHFGDGTRLSIL.